This T cell receptor (beta chain) emerged from a study of cytomegalovirus exposure and HLA in healthy donors. Study-wide results and limits: There was a cluster of highly shared sequence variants that was likely a sequencing artifact. Among TCR sequences, most were rare, though some public TCRs appeared in many donors. TCR beta chains numbering more than 150 were designated cytomegalovirus-associated.

Use of 60 Vbeta and 13 Jbeta primers characterized the PCR. Some clones are missing from TCRdb's copy, which holds only in-frame ones; the method was immunoSEQ multiplex PCR. The repertoire holds 100,000 to 150,000 clones, with over 65% as singletons. This clone has only one observation. Its matching antigen is unknown. All donors participated as healthy donors of bone marrow. Trimming cost V 4 bases and J 5 bases; bases outside gene matches: 11. CDR1 is MGHDK and CDR2 is SYGVNS in the germline V gene. The CDR3 loop spans 18 amino acids. V and J are TRBV25-1 and TRBJ2-5; TRBD2 matches 15 bases. This clonotype was obtained from a middle-aged man in good health and CMV-seropositive. Material: PBMCs. The CDR3 region is CASSAPPGLAGGWETQYF. For the CDR3, the DNA is TGTGCCAGCAGTGCCCCTCCGGGACTAGCGGGGGGCTGGGAGACCCAGTACTTC. Together with reference TRBV25-1 and TRBJ2-5, the CDR3 gives the full variable domain: EADIYQTPRYLVIGTGKKITLECSQTMGHDKMYWYQQDPGMELHLIHYSYGVNSTEKGDLSSESTVSRIRTEHFPLTLESARPSHTSQYLCASSAPPGLAGGWETQYFGPGTRLLVL.